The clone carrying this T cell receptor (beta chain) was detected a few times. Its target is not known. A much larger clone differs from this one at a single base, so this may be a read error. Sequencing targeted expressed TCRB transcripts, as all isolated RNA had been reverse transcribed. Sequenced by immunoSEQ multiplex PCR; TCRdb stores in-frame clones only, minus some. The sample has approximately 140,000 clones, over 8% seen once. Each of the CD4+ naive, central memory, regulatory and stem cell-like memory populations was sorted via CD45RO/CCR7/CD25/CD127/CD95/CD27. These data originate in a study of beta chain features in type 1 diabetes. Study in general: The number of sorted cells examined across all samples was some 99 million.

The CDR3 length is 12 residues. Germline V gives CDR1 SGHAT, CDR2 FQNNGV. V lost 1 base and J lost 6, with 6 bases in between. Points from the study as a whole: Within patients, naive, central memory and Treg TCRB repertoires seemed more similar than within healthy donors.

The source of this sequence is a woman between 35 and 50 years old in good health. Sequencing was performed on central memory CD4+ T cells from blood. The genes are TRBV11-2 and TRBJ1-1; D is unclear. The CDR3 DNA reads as TGTGCCAGCAGCTTAGTCGGGGCTGAAGCTTTCTTT. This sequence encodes CASSLVGAEAFF.